The next 5 T cell receptor beta chains were all read from a single sample in a study of blood T cell repertoires in COVID-19. Clones were sequenced by immunoSEQ multiplex PCR, and TCRdb holds only the in-frame ones, with some missing. Of roughly 200,000 clones in the sample, about four fifths were seen once. Sequenced sample: peripheral blood. The receptors originated from a man aged 45-60 years with active or convalescent COVID-19.

The chain recombines TRBV5-1 with TRBJ2-3; D is unclear. Germline V lookup: CDR1 SGHRS, CDR2 YFSETQ. Trimming pared 3 bases from V and 3 bases from J, leaving 8 bases between. The CDR3 is 13 amino acids. The CDR3 loop is CASSSGETDTQYF. In DNA form, the CDR3 reads TGCGCCAGCAGCTCGGGTGAGACAGATACGCAGTATTTT.

This clone has only one observation. The chain employs TRBV7-9 and TRBJ2-5; 8 bases are shared with TRBD2. Trimming at V came to 5 bases and at J to 5 bases, leaving 4 bases not matched to a gene. CDR1 is SEHNR, CDR2 FQNEAQ, per germline (reference sequence). The CDR3 loop spans 13 amino acids. CDR3 region: CASSVPGGETQYF. The CDR3, as DNA: TGTGCCAGCAGCGTACCGGGAGGGGAGACCCAGTACTTC.

This clone has only a few counts. This sequence joins TRBV7-7 and TRBJ2-5; 9 bases line up with TRBD2. The CDR3 covers 15 residues. V shed 5 bases, J shed 5 bases, and the junction held 9 bases outside the gene matches. Per germline, CDR1 SSHAT and CDR2 FNYEAQ (reference sequence). The CDR3 region is CASSVSGTSSETQYF. CDR3 in DNA: TGTGCCAGCAGCGTCTCCGGGACTAGCAGTGAGACCCAGTACTTC.

The V and J genes are TRBV6-5 and TRBJ1-2; TRBD1 is a possible D gene (6 bases). Germline V lookup: CDR1 MNHEY, CDR2 SVGAGI. Trimming took off 6 bases at V and 8 bases at J, with 16 bases between the two ends. The CDR3 consists of 13 residues. The CDR3 spells CASSNLQGRGYTF. The DNA for the CDR3 is TGTGCCAGCAGCAACCTACAGGGCCGGGGCTACACCTTC.

The chain is built from TRBV7-9 and TRBJ1-3, with D unresolved. CDR1 and CDR2 (germline): SEHNR, FQNEAQ (reference sequence). The CDR3 contains 10 residues. Trimming pared 5 bases from V and 6 bases from J, leaving 2 bases between. Written as DNA, the CDR3 is TGTGCCAGCAGCCTAAACACCATATATTTT. Protein: CASSLNTIYF.